The next 27 T cell receptor beta chains were all read from a single sample in a study of cytomegalovirus exposure and HLA in healthy donors. Primers: 60 Vbeta forward and 13 Jbeta reverse. Sequencing was performed with immunoSEQ multiplex PCR; in TCRdb, only in-frame clones are kept and a portion is missing. The sample shows about 210,000 clones, roughly 73% of them seen only once. Sequencing was done on a sample of PBMCs. The receptors stem from a boy aged 10-17 years in good health and CMV-seronegative.

The CDR3 bases are TGTGCCAGCAGAGCCAGGGGAAACATTCAGTACTTC. Translating gives CASRARGNIQYF. The chain has TRBV27 and TRBJ2-4, with a weak D call TRBD1 (6 bases). Trimming removed 6 bases at V and 6 bases at J, with 9 bases between. This CDR3 comprises 12 residues. CDR1 MNHEY and CDR2 SMNVEV come from the germline V gene (reference sequence).

A few counts support this clone. The CDR3 reads CASSTPGKRAYEQYF. As DNA, the CDR3 is TGTGCCAGTAGTACTCCAGGTAAGAGAGCCTACGAGCAGTACTTC. This chain uses TRBV19 with TRBJ2-7, with unresolved D. The CDR3 has 15 residues. Germline-derived CDR1 and CDR2 are LNHDA and SQIVND (reference sequence). The germline V and J ends were trimmed by 4 bases and 2 bases, with 15 bases remaining between them.

V and J are TRBV5-6 and TRBJ1-1, with TRBD1 identical over 7 bases. Unmatched junction bases numbered 9, after V lost 3 bases and J lost 10 bases. The CDR3 length is 13 residues. Germline lookup yields CDR1 SGHDT and CDR2 YYEEEE. Here the CDR3 DNA reads TGTGCCAGCAGCTACAGACAGGGTGGAAGAGCTTTCTTT. Encoded protein: CASSYRQGGRAFF.

The genes are TRBV7-9 and TRBJ1-2, with 7 nucleotides matching TRBD1. The V and J ends lost 4 bases and 4 bases, in that order; junction bases with no gene match: 6. CDR3 length: 14 residues. CDR1 is SEHNR and CDR2 is FQNEAQ in the germline V gene (reference sequence). The DNA for the CDR3 is TGTGCCAGCAGCTCAATACAGGGGAGCTATGGCTACACCTTC. Its protein product is CASSSIQGSYGYTF.

The V and J genes are TRBV5-6 and TRBJ1-4, with D maybe TRBD1 (5 bases). Germline V gene sequence: CDR1 SGHDT, CDR2 YYEEEE. The CDR3 runs 14 residues. V dropped 6 bases and J dropped 7 bases, with 16 bases sitting between them. CDR3 amino acids: CASNPGGDSEKLFF. Here the CDR3 DNA reads TGTGCCAGCAACCCCGGGGGGGATTCTGAAAAACTGTTTTTT.

The chain joins TRBV7-2 to TRBJ2-1; D is undetermined. Trimming shortened V by 7 bases and J by 0 bases, and 16 bases separated the two germline ends. Germline lookup yields CDR1 SGHTA and CDR2 FQGNSA. This CDR3 contains 16 residues. Here the CDR3 DNA reads TGTGCCAGCAACCCGGCGGCGGCTGGCTCCTACAATGAGCAGTTCTTC. Amino acid sequence: CASNPAAAGSYNEQFF.

The rearrangement joins TRBV7-2 to TRBJ2-3, with D perhaps TRBD2 (5 bases). The V and J ends lost 2 bases and 2 bases respectively, with 14 bases between them. CDR1 is SGHTA, CDR2 FQGNSA, per germline. This CDR3 region has 16 residues. The CDR3 DNA follows: TGTGCCAGCAGCTTACTAGCAGACTCTTTCACAGATACGCAGTATTTT. Translation gives CASSLLADSFTDTQYF.

Here the CDR3 DNA reads TGTGCCAGCAGCCCCCCCCCAGGGCAGGATACCTACAATGAGCAGTTCTTC. This codes for CASSPPPGQDTYNEQFF. V gene TRBV5-6 combines with J gene TRBJ2-1; possible D gene TRBD1, 5 bases. CDR3 length: 17 residues. Between the trimmed V and J ends, which lost 4 bases and 2 bases, there was a span of 19 bases. From germline, CDR1 is SGHDT and CDR2 YYEEEE.

The V gene is TRBV5-1, the J gene TRBJ2-2; maybe TRBD2 (5 bases). Germline V gene sequence: CDR1 SGHRS, CDR2 YFSETQ. The CDR3 has 15 residues. The germline V and J ends were trimmed by 4 bases and 2 bases, with 12 bases remaining between them. The CDR3 loop reads CASSPTSGNTGELFF. The CDR3 nucleotides are TGCGCCAGCAGCCCCACCAGCGGCAACACCGGGGAGCTGTTTTTT. Full variable domain (outside the CDR3, taken from reference TRBV5-1 and TRBJ2-2): KAGVTQTPRYLIKTRGQQVTLSCSPISGHRSVSWYQQTPGQGLQFLFEYFSETQRNKGNFPGRFSGRQFSNSRSEMNVSTLELGDSALYLCASSPTSGNTGELFFGEGSRLTVL.

The gene calls are TRBV10-3 and TRBJ2-5; D uncertain. Germline CDR1 and CDR2: ENHRY and SYGVKD. The CDR3 is 14 amino acids. V was clipped by 4 bases and J by 2 bases, with 11 bases between them. The CDR3 nucleotides read TGTGCCATCAGTGGACCCGACTTACAAGAGACCCAGTACTTC. Protein sequence: CAISGPDLQETQYF.

The gene calls are TRBV9 and TRBJ2-5, with 10 bases that match TRBD2. V shed 5 bases and J 3 bases; nucleotides not matched to a gene: 10. Germline CDR1 is SGDLS and CDR2 is YYNGEE. The length of the CDR3 is 16 residues. CDR3: CASRPGPSGSKETQYF. In DNA form, the CDR3 reads TGTGCCAGCAGACCAGGCCCTAGCGGGAGTAAAGAGACCCAGTACTTC.

The chain couples TRBV27 to TRBJ1-1; tentatively, D is TRBD1 (5 bases). The CDR3 covers 14 residues. The germline V and J ends were trimmed by 2 bases and 7 bases, with 14 bases remaining between them. Germline values: CDR1 MNHEY, CDR2 SMNVEV (reference sequence). In DNA, the CDR3 is TGTGCCAGCAGTTTAGAGTCCCCGGGGGGTGAAGCTTTCTTT. Translation gives CASSLESPGGEAFF.

The rearrangement uses TRBV28 and TRBJ1-5; D unclear. The germline V gene encodes CDR1 MDHEN and CDR2 SYDVKM. This CDR3 is 11 amino acids long. Trimming cost V 6 bases and J 9 bases, with 9 bases left between them. The CDR3 here is CASSSFRPQHF. The CDR3 nucleotides read TGTGCCAGCAGCTCCTTTAGGCCCCAGCATTTT.

The chain is built from TRBV5-1 and TRBJ1-5; D remains ambiguous. The CDR3 loop spans 13 amino acids. Germline V gives CDR1 SGHRS, CDR2 YFSETQ. V lost 0 bases and J 6 bases, leaving 7 bases between the germline ends. CDR3 coding DNA: TGCGCCAGCAGCTTGGGTGTCAGTCAGCCCCAGCATTTT. Its translation: CASSLGVSQPQHF.

This clone has just a few counts. This rearrangement joins TRBV30 to TRBJ1-3; D remains unclear. The CDR3 totals 14 residues. Looked up from germline, CDR1 is GTSNPN and CDR2 is SVGIG (reference sequence). V lost 3 bases and J lost 0, with 9 bases in between. The DNA for the CDR3 is TGTGCCTGGAGGGGGAGCCGCTCTGGAAACACCATATATTTT. As protein: CAWRGSRSGNTIYF.

The chain joins TRBV5-1 to TRBJ1-1, with 8 bases fitting TRBD1. Germline assignment: CDR1 SGHRS and CDR2 YFSETQ. V shed 4 bases and J 11 bases; nucleotides not matched to a gene: 16. This CDR3 has 15 amino acids. CDR3 in DNA: TGCGCCAGCAGCCCGGAGATCAGGGGGCGGTGCCGGGCTTTCTTT. It specifies CASSPEIRGRCRAFF.

This clone was counted only a few times. V usage is TRBV7-2 and J usage is TRBJ2-7, with D tentatively TRBD2 (7 bases). The germline CDR1 and CDR2 sequences are SGHTA and FQGNSA. V lost 5 bases, J lost 4 bases, and 15 bases lay in between. This CDR3 region has 14 residues. The CDR3 here is CASSGGGSVYEQYF. The CDR3 region has the DNA TGTGCCAGCAGCGGGGGCGGGAGTGTTTACGAGCAGTACTTC.

CDR3 in amino acids: CASSRDRERYGYTF. For the CDR3, the DNA is TGTGCCAGCAGCCGGGACAGGGAACGTTATGGCTACACCTTC. The chain carries TRBV7-9 and TRBJ1-2; 9 bases agree with TRBD1. The V and J ends lost 5 bases and 5 bases, in that order; junction bases with no gene match: 6. Germline values: CDR1 SEHNR, CDR2 FQNEAQ (reference sequence). This CDR3 has 14 amino acids.

The CDR3 loop reads CAPRKGLSGANVLTF. CDR3 DNA: TGTGCCCCTCGCAAGGGACTATCTGGGGCCAACGTCCTGACTTTC. The chain combines TRBV7-9 with TRBJ2-6; 7 bases agree with TRBD2. The V gene end was trimmed by 11 bases and the J gene end by 1 base; junction bases not matched to a gene: 8. The CDR3 has 15 residues. Per germline, CDR1 SEHNR and CDR2 FQNEAQ (reference sequence).

The rearrangement uses TRBV2 and TRBJ2-7; tentative D call: TRBD2 (6 bases). The germline V gene encodes CDR1 SNHLY and CDR2 FYNNEI. V was clipped by 7 bases and J by 5 bases, with 18 bases between them. The CDR3 is made up of 14 amino acids. The DNA of the CDR3 is TGTGCCAGCATGGAGGCCGGGACTTCCGACGAGCAGTACTTC. Its protein is CASMEAGTSDEQYF.

V usage is TRBV4-1 and J usage is TRBJ1-1; 7 positions match TRBD1. The V gene's germline CDR1 is MGHRA and CDR2 YSYEKL. Trimming took 3 bases from V and 1 from J; bases not matched to a gene: 8. The CDR3 covers 16 residues. The CDR3 DNA sequence: TGCGCCAGCAGCCAGAAAACAGGGGTCCCGAACACTGAAGCTTTCTTT. Protein product: CASSQKTGVPNTEAFF.

This chain links TRBV5-1 with TRBJ1-1; 9 bases align to TRBD1. Per germline, CDR1 SGHRS and CDR2 YFSETQ. Germline trimming cut 5 bases from V and 0 bases from J; bases unmatched to any gene: 8. This CDR3 has 16 residues. CDR3 loop: CASRENRGPMNTEAFF. CDR3 coding DNA: TGCGCCAGCAGGGAAAACAGGGGGCCCATGAACACTGAAGCTTTCTTT.

The rearrangement uses TRBV30 and TRBJ2-5; maybe TRBD1 (5 bases). The CDR3 is made up of 13 amino acids. The V end was cut by 1 base, the J end by 5 bases, with 11 bases between. Per germline, CDR1 GTSNPN and CDR2 SVGIG (reference sequence). In nucleotides, the CDR3 is TGTGCCTGGAGTGCAGGGCGGCGGGAGACCCAGTACTTC. It encodes CAWSAGRRETQYF.

The chain employs TRBV11-2 and TRBJ2-1; 12 nucleotides match TRBD2. The CDR3 consists of 16 residues. The germline V gene encodes CDR1 SGHAT and CDR2 FQNNGV. Unmatched junction bases numbered 7, after V lost 5 bases and J lost 5 bases. The CDR3 loop is CASSRRLAGANNEQFF. Written as DNA, the CDR3 is TGTGCCAGCAGCCGGAGACTAGCGGGGGCGAACAATGAGCAGTTCTTC.

The CDR3 DNA reads TGTGCCAGCAGCGTAGGCGCGGGGGGGCGGGGCACAGATACGCAGTATTTT. Translated, it gives CASSVGAGGRGTDTQYF. The V gene is TRBV9, the J gene TRBJ2-3, with 9 nucleotides matching TRBD2. J gave up 1 base and V 0 bases, and 6 bases lay outside the gene matches. In germline, CDR1 is SGDLS, CDR2 YYNGEE. This CDR3 contains 17 residues.

A few counts support this clone. This chain joins TRBV9 and TRBJ1-1; D uncertain. Trimming took off 4 bases at V and 5 bases at J, with 12 bases between the two ends. The CDR3 covers 13 residues. Germline CDR1 and CDR2: SGDLS and YYNGEE. CDR3 residues: CASSPPVETEAFF. Here the CDR3 DNA reads TGTGCCAGCAGCCCTCCGGTTGAAACTGAAGCTTTCTTT.

The J gene is TRBJ2-5, the V gene TRBV5-5, with a tentative D call TRBD2 (6 bases). Trimming pared 4 bases from V and 6 bases from J, leaving 19 bases between. Germline CDR1 reads SGHKS; CDR2 reads YYEKEE (reference sequence). The length of the CDR3 is 15 residues. In DNA, the CDR3 is TGTGCCAGCAGCGGGGGGAGCCCCCAAACAAAGACCCAGTACTTC. Encoded protein: CASSGGSPQTKTQYF.